A single sample gave rise to the 19 T cell receptor beta chains below, sequenced in a study of T cell responses to AZD1222 COVID-19 vaccine. Repertoires were generated with immunoSEQ multiplex PCR, while TCRdb's copy carries only in-frame clones and drops some. The sample includes tens of thousands of clones, roughly 90% of them seen just once. The source material was peripheral blood, sampled on day 0 of MenACWY control vaccination. The receptors come from an adult in good health.

In the case of this clone: One end of the junction does not line up with germline, which may come from a read error. The gene calls are TRBV5-1 and TRBJ2-1; D is unclear. The CDR3 is 11 amino acids. CDR1 and CDR2 from the germline V gene are SGHRS and YFSETQ. The CDR3 is CASSSNNEQFF. CDR3 nucleotide sequence: TGCGCCAGCAGCTCCAACAATGAGCAGTTCTTC.

The count of this clone is one. J is TRBJ2-5 and V is TRBV12-5; D might be TRBD1 or TRBD2, each matching 5 bases. Trimming took off 4 bases at V and 0 bases at J, with 15 bases between the two ends. Germline V gives CDR1 LGHNT, CDR2 FRNRAP. CDR3 length: 16 residues. CDR3 DNA sequence: TGTGCTAGTGGTTCTACCGCCGGGACGGACCAAGAGACCCAGTACTTC. Translated: CASGSTAGTDQETQYF.

The V gene is TRBV7-9, the J gene TRBJ1-2, with 7 bases fitting TRBD1. The V and J ends lost 1 base and 3 bases, in that order; junction bases with no gene match: 2. This CDR3 comprises 14 residues. Germline V lookup: CDR1 SEHNR, CDR2 FQNEAQ (reference sequence). As DNA, the CDR3 is TGTGCCAGCAGCTTAGGGACAGGCTACTATGGCTACACCTTC. Residues: CASSLGTGYYGYTF.

The chain recombines TRBV6-5 with TRBJ2-3; 8 bases map to TRBD2. With V trimmed by 7 bases and J by 0 bases, 3 bases remained unmatched. This CDR3 contains 14 residues. Germline V gene lookup returns CDR1 MNHEY and CDR2 SVGAGI. CDR3 nucleotides: TGTGCCAGCACCCAGCGGGGGAGCACAGATACGCAGTATTTT. Its translation is CASTQRGSTDTQYF.

This rearrangement joins TRBV18 to TRBJ2-1; D gene ambiguous. This CDR3 is 14 amino acids long. The germline CDR1 and CDR2 sequences are KGHSH and LQKENI. V lost 0 bases and J 1 base, leaving 4 bases between the germline ends. The CDR3, as DNA: TGTGCCAGCTCACCACCTAGGTCCTACAATGAGCAGTTCTTC. Its translation: CASSPPRSYNEQFF.

This clone was detected a few times. The CDR3 here is CASSSEAGSGETQYF. The CDR3 DNA is TGCGCCAGCAGCTCCGAGGCGGGTAGCGGCGAGACCCAGTACTTC. V gene TRBV5-1 combines with J gene TRBJ2-5, with D maybe TRBD2 (6 bases). This CDR3 region has 15 residues. From germline, CDR1 is SGHRS and CDR2 YFSETQ. Trimming pared 3 bases from V and 5 bases from J, leaving 17 bases between. The full variable domain, with the rest looked up from reference TRBV5-1 and TRBJ2-5, is KAGVTQTPRYLIKTRGQQVTLSCSPISGHRSVSWYQQTPGQGLQFLFEYFSETQRNKGNFPGRFSGRQFSNSRSEMNVSTLELGDSALYLCASSSEAGSGETQYFGPGTRLLVL.

The gene calls are TRBV11-3 and TRBJ1-1; D is unclear. Germline V gives CDR1 SGHNT, CDR2 YENEEA. V was clipped by 5 bases and J by 1 base, with 8 bases between them. The CDR3 covers 13 residues. CDR3 bases: TGTGCCAGCAGCCACCGGCCGAACACTGAAGCTTTCTTT. Its translation is CASSHRPNTEAFF.

This chain uses TRBV7-9 with TRBJ1-1; unclear D gene. The CDR3 totals 12 residues. Trimming pared 1 base from V and 7 bases from J, leaving 7 bases between. Per germline, CDR1 SEHNR and CDR2 FQNEAQ (reference sequence). The CDR3: CASSLEAFEAFF. CDR3 nucleotides: TGTGCCAGCAGCTTAGAGGCATTTGAAGCTTTCTTT. The whole variable domain, remainder taken from reference TRBV7-9 and TRBJ1-1, is DTGVSQNPRHKITKRGQNVTFRCDPISEHNRLYWYRQTLGQGPEFLTYFQNEAQLEKSRLLSDRFSAERPKGSFSTLEIQRTEQGDSAMYLCASSLEAFEAFFGQGTRLTVV.

The genes are TRBV7-2 and TRBJ2-7; weak D call: TRBD2 (5 bases). Looked up from germline, CDR1 is SGHTA and CDR2 is FQGNSA. The V gene lost 5 bases and the J gene lost 7 bases, with 15 bases spanning the gap. The length of the CDR3 is 13 residues. The CDR3 sequence is CASSTFAEAEQYF. The CDR3 coding sequence is TGTGCCAGCAGCACCTTTGCGGAGGCTGAGCAGTACTTC.

The chain is built from TRBV5-1 and TRBJ2-5, with 9 bases that match TRBD2. There are 17 residues in the CDR3. Trimming took 4 bases from V and 1 from J; bases not matched to a gene: 11. Per the germline V gene, CDR1 is SGHRS and CDR2 is YFSETQ. In DNA, the CDR3 is TGCGCCAGCAGCCGCCTCTTGGGCGGGGGGGCCCAAGAGACCCAGTACTTC. Its protein is CASSRLLGGGAQETQYF.

To note about this clone: The same CDR3 also results from other DNA sequences found in this sample. This chain links TRBV19 with TRBJ1-1; the D is unclear. CDR3 size: 13 residues. The germline gives CDR1 LNHDA, CDR2 SQIVND (reference sequence). V lost 3 bases and J 1 base, leaving 6 bases between the germline ends. The DNA of the CDR3 is TGTGCCAGTAGTATCGGAGGGAACACTGAAGCTTTCTTT. Translating it yields CASSIGGNTEAFF.

The chain joins TRBV2 to TRBJ1-1; D not resolved. CDR1 is SNHLY and CDR2 is FYNNEI in the germline V gene. This CDR3 has 13 residues. With 6 bases removed from V and 6 bases from J, the gap between germline ends came to 14 bases. CDR3 sequence reads: CASSGSASSEAFF. Written as DNA, the CDR3 is TGTGCCAGCAGCGGAAGCGCCAGCTCTGAAGCTTTCTTT.

The rearrangement uses TRBV10-3 and TRBJ1-2; perhaps TRBD1 as D (6 bases). V gave up 2 bases and J gave up 4 bases, with 8 bases separating them. The CDR3 contains 13 residues. Germline CDR1 ENHRY, CDR2 SYGVKD. CDR3 region: CAISEGDTYGYTF. The CDR3 nucleotides are TGTGCCATCAGTGAGGGGGACACCTATGGCTACACCTTC.

CDR3 region: CASSQDGQAYEQYF. The CDR3 region has the DNA TGCGCCAGCAGCCAAGACGGGCAGGCCTACGAGCAGTACTTC. The rearrangement joins TRBV4-3 to TRBJ2-7; D gene ambiguous. The length of the CDR3 is 14 residues. V was clipped by 0 bases and J by 2 bases, with 8 bases between them. CDR1 is LGHNA and CDR2 is YSLEER in the germline V gene.

This chain links TRBV28 with TRBJ1-3, with D possibly TRBD1 on 6 matching bases. The V end lost 6 bases, the J end lost 1 base, and 16 bases lay between the germline ends. This CDR3 has 16 amino acids. CDR1 MDHEN and CDR2 SYDVKM come from the germline V gene. CDR3 nucleotides: TGTGCCAGCAGCCAATCTACAGGGCCATCTGGAAACACCATATATTTT. It is translated as CASSQSTGPSGNTIYF.

This chain connects TRBV7-2 to TRBJ2-5, with D tentatively TRBD2 (6 bases). CDR1 and CDR2 (germline): SGHTA, FQGNSA. The V gene lost 1 base and the J gene lost 1 base, with 13 bases spanning the gap. The CDR3 sequence is 16 residues long. The CDR3 bases are TGTGCCAGCAGCTTAGGGGCGGGACGGACCCAAGAGACCCAGTACTTC. It specifies CASSLGAGRTQETQYF.

The genes are TRBV19 and TRBJ2-5; D is undetermined. Between the trimmed V and J ends, which lost 8 bases and 5 bases, there was a span of 15 bases. The CDR3 consists of 13 residues. Germline assignment: CDR1 LNHDA and CDR2 SQIVND (reference sequence). CDR3 protein: CASESGREETQYF. In DNA form, the CDR3 reads TGTGCCAGTGAGAGTGGGCGCGAGGAGACCCAGTACTTC.

The chain is built from TRBV15 and TRBJ1-2; 7 bases match TRBD1. The ends lost 0 bases at V and 4 bases at J; junction bases unmatched: 8. There are 16 residues in the CDR3. The germline gives CDR1 LNHNV, CDR2 YYDKDF (reference sequence). This CDR3 reads CATSRDLPGGGYGYTF. In DNA, the CDR3 is TGTGCCACCAGCAGAGATCTACCAGGGGGAGGCTATGGCTACACCTTC.

The V gene is TRBV3-1 (or the pseudogene TRBV3-2), the J gene TRBJ1-3; TRBD1 might be the D (6 bases). CDR3 length equals 17 residues. V was shortened by 2 bases and J by 0 bases, with 14 bases between the two germline ends. The germline gives CDR1 LGHDT, CDR2 YNNKEL (reference sequence). CDR3 coding DNA: TGTGCCAGCAGCCAAAAACCGGGACATATCTCTGGAAACACCATATATTTT. It encodes CASSQKPGHISGNTIYF.